The TCR beta chain described here comes from a study of memory CD4+ T cells and cytomegalovirus serostatus. Findings and caveats of the study: The CMV-associated TCR signature appears largely within the CD4+ memory repertoire. Of 164 reported CMV TCRbeta sequences, under 80 were found in memory CD4+ repertoires.

Details on this clone: What it binds is not known.

Assay used: immunoSEQ multiplex PCR; TCRdb lists only in-frame clones, some missing. The sample shows about 58,000 clones, 82% of them seen only once. The sort gate was single viable CD3+CD4+CD8-CD45RO+ cells for memory CD4+ T cells. Donors' CMV status reflects serum IgG against pp150, pp28, p38, p52. CD4+ T cells were isolated by positive magnetic selection. J gave up 4 bases and V 6 bases, and 7 bases lay outside the gene matches. The CDR3 has 14 amino acids. Germline loops: CDR1 MNHNY, CDR2 SVGAGI (reference sequence). The clonotype originates from an adult in good health and CMV-seronegative. Some clones in this sample may be carry-over from other donors' samples. The chain links TRBV6-6 to TRBJ1-2, with 8 nucleotides matching TRBD1. Material for sequencing was memory CD4+ T cells from blood. CDR3 coding DNA: TGTGCCAGCAGGGCGGACAGGGCAAGCTATGGCTACACCTTC. As protein: CASRADRASYGYTF.